These 32 T cell receptor beta chains came from one sample sequenced in a study of T cell responses to AZD1222 COVID-19 vaccine. The table came from immunoSEQ multiplex PCR; TCRdb's copy has only in-frame clones and leaves some out. The sample consists of around 92,000 clones, around 86% of them appearing once. Source: peripheral blood, taken on day 0 of AZD1222 vaccination. These receptors all come from an adult in good health.

Remarks on this clone: The same CDR3 also results from other DNA sequences found in this sample. The rearrangement uses TRBV18 and TRBJ1-4; D is ambiguous. The CDR3 runs to 15 residues. Germline lookup yields CDR1 KGHSH and CDR2 LQKENI. The germline V and J ends were trimmed by 0 bases and 1 base, with 6 bases remaining between them. In DNA form, the CDR3 reads TGTGCCAGCTCACCACCTGGCGGAACTAATGAAAAACTGTTTTTT. As protein: CASSPPGGTNEKLFF. The full variable domain, with the rest looked up from reference TRBV18 and TRBJ1-4, is NAGVMQNPRHLVRRRGQEARLRCSPMKGHSHVYWYRQLPEEGLKFMVYLQKENIIDESGMPKERFSAEFPKEGPSILRIQQVVRGDSAAYFCASSPPGGTNEKLFFGSGTQLSVL.

Only one count was recorded for this clone. The chain is built from TRBV6-4 and TRBJ2-2, with D perhaps matching TRBD2 (6 bases). Germline CDR1 reads MRHNA; CDR2 reads SNTAGT. This CDR3 region has 13 residues. V was trimmed by 3 bases and J by 4 bases, leaving 6 bases between them. The CDR3 DNA reads as TGTGCCAGCAGTGAGACTAGCACCGGGGAGCTGTTTTTT. The encoded protein is CASSETSTGELFF.

The chain joins TRBV7-9 to TRBJ2-7; tentatively, D is TRBD1 (5 bases). The germline V gene encodes CDR1 SEHNR and CDR2 FQNEAQ (reference sequence). V was clipped by 1 base and J by 2 bases, with 9 bases between them. The CDR3 runs to 14 residues. This CDR3 reads CASSLDRFPYEQYF. The CDR3 coding sequence is TGTGCCAGCAGCTTAGACAGGTTCCCCTACGAGCAGTACTTC.

Comment on this clone: Compared with germline, one end of the junction differs, possibly owing to a read error. V and J are TRBV7-2 and TRBJ1-5; D gene ambiguous. The CDR3 totals 10 residues. From germline, CDR1 is SGHTA and CDR2 FQGNSA. The CDR3 loop is CASSNQPQHF. For the CDR3, the DNA is TGTGCCAGCAGCAACCAGCCCCAGCATTTT.

CDR3 sequence (DNA): TGTGCCAGCAGCCGCGGCCGCCCCTCCTACGAGCAGTACTTC. Its translation: CASSRGRPSYEQYF. The chain combines TRBV14 with TRBJ2-7, with no clear D. Germline V gene sequence: CDR1 SGHDN, CDR2 FVKESK. V dropped 4 bases and J dropped 0 bases, with 10 bases sitting between them. This CDR3 is 14 amino acids long.

This chain links TRBV11-2 with TRBJ1-2; 7 nucleotides agree with TRBD1. The trim removed 2 bases at V and 2 bases at J, leaving 14 bases unmatched. CDR1 and CDR2 from the germline V gene are SGHAT and FQNNGV. The CDR3 loop spans 18 amino acids. The CDR3 loop is CASSLLRSSGTANYGYTF. The CDR3 nucleotides are TGTGCCAGCAGCTTACTACGGTCCAGTGGGACAGCAAACTATGGCTACACCTTC.

The rearrangement links TRBV5-5 to TRBJ2-2, with 9 positions matching TRBD1. Germline CDR1 SGHKS, CDR2 YYEKEE (reference sequence). J gave up 5 bases and V 4 bases, and 6 bases lay outside the gene matches. The CDR3 is 15 amino acids. CDR3 DNA: TGTGCCAGCAGCGTCCGGGACAGGGTGACCGGGGAGCTGTTTTTT. Translating it yields CASSVRDRVTGELFF.

V and J are TRBV5-1 and TRBJ2-7; D may be TRBD1 (6 bases). V was trimmed by 4 bases and J by 4 bases, leaving 15 bases between them. The CDR3 extends over 14 amino acids. Germline V gene data show CDR1 as SGHRS and CDR2 as YFSETQ. The CDR3 here is CASSGAGTPYEQYF. CDR3 DNA sequence: TGCGCCAGCAGCGGAGCCGGGACACCTTACGAGCAGTACTTC.

The chain combines TRBV6-4 with TRBJ2-3; no clear D. Trimming removed 3 bases from V and 0 bases from J, with 13 bases in between. CDR1 and CDR2 from the germline V gene are MRHNA and SNTAGT. This CDR3 contains 16 residues. In nucleotides, the CDR3 is TGTGCCAGCAGTGATTTTGCGGAAACTAGCACAGATACGCAGTATTTT. This translates into CASSDFAETSTDTQYF.

This clone was picked up a small number of times. The chain couples TRBV5-8 to TRBJ1-6; 7 nucleotides line up with TRBD1. Per germline, CDR1 SGHTS and CDR2 YDEGEE. This CDR3 comprises 14 residues. The trim removed 2 bases at V and 8 bases at J, leaving 4 bases unmatched. The DNA of the CDR3 is TGTGCCAGCAGCTTAAGGACAGGAGATTCACCCCTCCACTTT. This gives the protein CASSLRTGDSPLHF.

The chain joins TRBV30 to TRBJ1-6; TRBD1 might be the D (5 bases). Between the trimmed V and J ends, which lost 4 bases and 7 bases, there was a span of 8 bases. Germline CDR1 is GTSNPN and CDR2 is SVGIG (reference sequence). The CDR3 consists of 12 residues. This CDR3 is CAWNRDNSPLHF. CDR3 sequence (DNA): TGTGCCTGGAACCGGGACAATTCACCCCTCCACTTT.

The rearrangement uses TRBV3-1 (or the pseudogene TRBV3-2) and TRBJ1-2, with 7 bases lining up with TRBD1. The ends lost 1 base at V and 8 bases at J; junction bases unmatched: 1. Per the germline V gene, CDR1 is LGHDT and CDR2 is YNNKEL (reference sequence). The CDR3 consists of 12 residues. This CDR3 reads CASSQGTGGYTF. DNA for the CDR3: TGTGCCAGCAGCCAAGGGACAGGCGGCTACACCTTC.

The chain employs TRBV6-5 and TRBJ1-1; 10 nucleotides agree with TRBD1. V trimming: 5 bases; J trimming: 4 bases; junction bases outside the gene matches: 4. CDR1 and CDR2 from the germline V gene are MNHEY and SVGAGI. CDR3 size: 14 residues. The CDR3 loop reads CASSPRTGGTEAFF. CDR3 bases: TGTGCCAGCAGTCCACGGACAGGGGGCACTGAAGCTTTCTTT.

The chain is built from TRBV12-3 or TRBV12-4 and TRBJ2-7, with D possibly matching TRBD2 (5 bases). This CDR3 is 13 amino acids long. V was shortened by 7 bases and J by 4 bases, with 14 bases between the two germline ends. Written as DNA, the CDR3 is TGTGCCAGCACTGGAGGCCCCCCTTACGAGCAGTACTTC. This sequence encodes CASTGGPPYEQYF.

J is TRBJ2-1 and V is TRBV24-1; weak D call: TRBD2 (6 bases). The CDR3 sequence is 17 residues long. Germline V gene data show CDR1 as KGHDR and CDR2 as SFDVKD. Trimming took off 5 bases at V and 0 bases at J, with 16 bases between the two ends. As DNA, the CDR3 is TGTGCCACCAGTGCCGCAGGGACTGTCGGCTCCTACAATGAGCAGTTCTTC. It translates to CATSAAGTVGSYNEQFF.

The V and J genes are TRBV4-2 and TRBJ2-7; the match to TRBD2 covers 8 bases. CDR1 is LGHNA, CDR2 YNFKEQ, per germline. The CDR3 has 15 residues. V dropped 4 bases and J dropped 3; count of bases not matched to a gene: 8. CDR3 residues: CASSPSGGLFYEQYF. The DNA for the CDR3 is TGTGCCAGCAGCCCCAGCGGGGGACTATTCTACGAGCAGTACTTC.

The chain combines TRBV28 with TRBJ1-5; D is unclear. Germline V CDR1 and CDR2: MDHEN, SYDVKM. This CDR3 has 14 amino acids. V shed 7 bases and J shed 1 base, with 11 bases lying between them. The CDR3: CASIRVESNQPQHF. The CDR3 nucleotides are TGTGCCAGCATACGTGTTGAGAGCAATCAGCCCCAGCATTTT. Complete variable domain (other parts from reference TRBV28 and TRBJ1-5): DVKVTQSSRYLVKRTGEKVFLECVQDMDHENMFWYRQDPGLGLRLIYFSYDVKMKEKGDIPEGYSVSREKKERFSLILESASTNQTSMYLCASIRVESNQPQHFGDGTRLSIL.

The chain has TRBV10-2 and TRBJ1-5; 8 bases agree with TRBD1. J gave up 11 bases and V 1 base, and 16 bases lay outside the gene matches. CDR1 and CDR2 (germline): WSHSY, SAAADI. This CDR3 region has 17 residues. CDR3 loop: CASSEYLGGTGLPAQHF. The CDR3 region has the DNA TGCGCCAGCAGTGAGTACCTCGGGGGGACAGGCCTGCCGGCCCAGCATTTT.

The chain is built from TRBV19 and TRBJ2-1; D is ambiguous. This CDR3 contains 13 residues. Germline CDR1 and CDR2: LNHDA and SQIVND (reference sequence). V dropped 4 bases and J dropped 7 bases, with 11 bases sitting between them. This CDR3 is CASSRPEGNEQFF. CDR3 bases: TGTGCCAGTAGTAGACCCGAAGGAAATGAGCAGTTCTTC.

The chain's CDR3 is CASSFPWGEAFF. The CDR3 nucleotides read TGTGCCAGCAGTTTCCCCTGGGGGGAAGCTTTCTTT. This rearrangement joins TRBV12-3 or TRBV12-4 to TRBJ1-1; D perhaps matches TRBD1 (5 bases). The CDR3 has 12 residues. V was trimmed by 3 bases and J by 8 bases, leaving 10 bases between them.

The CDR3 region has the DNA TGTGCCGGGCGTCTCGGGGTTAATCAGCCCCAGCATTTT. Translation gives CAGRLGVNQPQHF. The chain is built from TRBV30 and TRBJ1-5; D not resolved. The V and J ends lost 8 bases and 4 bases respectively, with 15 bases between them. The germline gives CDR1 GTSNPN, CDR2 SVGIG (reference sequence). This CDR3 has 13 amino acids.

J is TRBJ2-1 and V is TRBV7-8, with TRBD2 identical over 10 bases. This CDR3 spans 16 amino acids. Trimming cost V 6 bases and J 9 bases; bases outside gene matches: 14. Germline V gives CDR1 SGHVS, CDR2 FQNEAQ. CDR3 nucleotides: TGTGCCAGCAGGTCACCGGGACTAGCGTCTCCAGGTGAGCAGTTCTTC. Residues: CASRSPGLASPGEQFF.

The chain is built from TRBV18 and TRBJ1-3; unclear D gene. This CDR3 region has 14 residues. The V and J ends lost 5 bases and 2 bases respectively, with 10 bases between them. From germline, CDR1 is KGHSH and CDR2 LQKENI. Here the CDR3 reads CASSESTTGNTIYF. The CDR3 DNA sequence: TGTGCCAGCTCAGAGTCAACTACTGGAAACACCATATATTTT.

The chain has TRBV7-9 and TRBJ1-4; maybe TRBD1 (5 bases). CDR1 SEHNR and CDR2 FQNEAQ come from the germline V gene (reference sequence). CDR3 size: 14 residues. V lost 2 bases to trimming and J lost 8 bases, with 12 bases between them. CDR3 in amino acids: CASSLTQGREKLFF. The CDR3 DNA is TGTGCCAGCAGCTTAACGCAGGGCAGGGAAAAACTGTTTTTT.

This sequence joins TRBV5-4 and TRBJ1-1; 7 bases match TRBD1. The V gene end was trimmed by 4 bases and the J gene end by 0 bases; junction bases not matched to a gene: 6. The CDR3 length is 15 residues. Germline loops: CDR1 SGHNT, CDR2 YYREEE (reference sequence). CDR3 residues: CASSKPGQMNTEAFF. The CDR3 bases are TGTGCCAGCAGCAAACCGGGACAGATGAACACTGAAGCTTTCTTT.

V and J are TRBV7-9 and TRBJ2-3; a weak D match, TRBD2 (5 bases). The CDR3 is 14 residues long. Germline V gives CDR1 SEHNR, CDR2 FQNEAQ (reference sequence). Deletions cut 2 bases from V and 2 bases from J, with 8 bases between. This chain's CDR3 is CASSLQDSTDTQYF. DNA of the CDR3: TGTGCCAGCAGCTTACAGGACTCCACAGATACGCAGTATTTT.

The rearrangement joins TRBV7-2 to TRBJ2-3; tentative D call: TRBD1 (5 bases). V shed 0 bases and J shed 4 bases, with 11 bases lying between them. Looked up from germline, CDR1 is SGHTA and CDR2 is FQGNSA. The length of the CDR3 is 15 residues. The CDR3 is CASSLALGRSDTQYF. The CDR3, as DNA: TGTGCCAGCAGCTTAGCGTTGGGGCGATCAGATACGCAGTATTTT.

This sequence joins TRBV6-5 and TRBJ2-1, with 11 bases that match TRBD2. The CDR3 loop spans 15 amino acids. V lost 0 bases, J lost 12 bases, and 7 bases stayed unmatched. Germline CDR1 MNHEY, CDR2 SVGAGI. CDR3 sequence: CASSYSTTSGSRQFF. CDR3 nucleotides: TGTGCCAGCAGTTACTCCACTACTAGCGGGAGTAGGCAGTTCTTC.

The V and J genes are TRBV5-1 and TRBJ2-5, with 8 nucleotides matching TRBD2. J gave up 3 bases and V 0 bases, and 4 bases lay outside the gene matches. The CDR3 runs 15 residues. Germline V gene data show CDR1 as SGHRS and CDR2 as YFSETQ. The DNA for the CDR3 is TGCGCCAGCAGCTTGGGAGGTAGCGGGGAAGAGACCCAGTACTTC. Protein sequence: CASSLGGSGEETQYF.

The table lists this clone with a few counts. V gene TRBV7-9 combines with J gene TRBJ1-3; D unclear. CDR1 SEHNR and CDR2 FQNEAQ come from the germline V gene (reference sequence). The germline V and J ends were trimmed by 2 bases and 4 bases, with 12 bases remaining between them. The length of the CDR3 is 15 residues. The chain's CDR3 is CASSLISQKGNTIYF. For the CDR3, the DNA is TGTGCCAGCAGCTTAATCAGCCAAAAAGGAAACACCATATATTTT.

This chain connects TRBV9 to TRBJ1-4; D gene unclear. V was clipped by 3 bases and J by 2 bases, with 8 bases between them. This CDR3 comprises 14 residues. The V gene's germline CDR1 is SGDLS and CDR2 YYNGEE. CDR3 sequence reads: CASSASRTNEKLFF. The CDR3 DNA reads TGTGCCAGCAGCGCGAGTAGGACTAATGAAAAACTGTTTTTT.

In nucleotides, the CDR3 is TGTGCCAGCAGCCGCGCGGGAACCTACAATGAGCAGTTCTTC. This encodes CASSRAGTYNEQFF. The genes are TRBV28 and TRBJ2-1; tentatively, D is TRBD2 (6 bases). Germline V CDR1 and CDR2: MDHEN, SYDVKM. The CDR3 consists of 14 residues. V gave up 6 bases and J gave up 2 bases, with 11 bases separating them.